The T cell receptor beta chain described here comes from a study of blood T cell repertoires in COVID-19. About the study: Whether acute or convalescent, the COVID-19 samples came from the United States, Italy and Spain. In each case, the material was cDNA or gDNA derived from T cells, B-cell-depleted T cells, or PBMCs.

Generated by immunoSEQ multiplex PCR, the TCRdb table keeps only in-frame clones and is missing some. The table shows some 150,000 clones, with about 87% occurring only once. The sequence derives from a woman older than 75 with acute or convalescent COVID-19. The sample consisted of peripheral blood.

CDR3 sequence (DNA): TGCGCCAGCAGCTTGAGTTCGCTAGCGGGGGGCCAAGAGACCCAGTACTTC. Its protein product is CASSLSSLAGGQETQYF. This sequence joins TRBV5-1 and TRBJ2-5; 11 positions agree with TRBD2. V was pared by 1 base and J by 1 base, with 6 bases of the junction left unmatched. This CDR3 is 17 amino acids long. Germline V CDR1 and CDR2: SGHRS, YFSETQ.